This T cell receptor beta chain was recovered during a study of blood T cells in healthy people across ages. Germline CDR1 and CDR2: DFQATT and SNEGSKA (reference sequence). V lost 1 base to trimming and J lost 0 bases, with 22 bases between them. The CDR3 runs 19 residues. A few counts support this clonotype. The second PCR ran about 6 to 11 cycles with a sample-barcoded 5' primer and J-beta primers. TCRdb processed the 5' RACE reads anew with MiXCR; each CDR3 protein has one entry. The sample lists about 320,000 distinct CDR3 sequences, around 29% occurring once. This clonotype originated in a woman in her sixties or seventies in good health. The rearrangement joins TRBV20-1 to TRBJ1-5; a weak D match, TRBD1 (6 bases). Input material: blood. This CDR3 reads CSARGNLMGAEYSNQPQHF. The CDR3 bases are TGCAGTGCTAGAGGGAACCTAATGGGGGCCGAGTATAGCAATCAGCCCCAGCATTTT.